The 12 T cell receptor beta chains presented below share a single source sample, sequenced in a study of control samples from healthy donors and cancer patients. Assay used: immunoSEQ multiplex PCR; TCRdb lists only in-frame clones, some missing. Among approximately 130,000 clones listed, about 89% were seen once. The sample consisted of blood. These receptors came from a man aged 55 to 69 in good health.

The count of this clone is one. J is TRBJ2-7 and V is TRBV18, with TRBD2 matching over 11 bases. This CDR3 comprises 15 residues. Trimming cost V 2 bases and J 4 bases; bases outside gene matches: 4. CDR1 is KGHSH, CDR2 LQKENI, per germline. This chain's CDR3 is CASSPSSGGKYEQYF. The CDR3 region has the DNA TGTGCCAGCTCACCATCTAGCGGGGGGAAGTACGAGCAGTACTTC.

The V and J genes are TRBV7-9 and TRBJ2-1, with 10 bases identical to TRBD1. Germline trimming cut 5 bases from V and 14 bases from J; bases unmatched to any gene: 9. CDR1 is SEHNR, CDR2 FQNEAQ, per germline (reference sequence). The CDR3 is made up of 13 amino acids. The CDR3 loop is CASSVGQGFWEFF. CDR3 in DNA: TGTGCCAGCAGCGTGGGACAGGGGTTTTGGGAGTTCTTC.

This chain uses TRBV18 with TRBJ1-1; D is perhaps TRBD1 (5 bases). There are 13 residues in the CDR3. Trimming stripped 6 bases from V and 6 bases from J, with 14 bases between. The germline V gene has CDR1 KGHSH and CDR2 LQKENI. Here the CDR3 DNA reads TGTGCCAGCTCTCCTACCAGGGAGGCTGAAGCTTTCTTT. Amino acids: CASSPTREAEAFF.

The chain has TRBV6-1 and TRBJ1-4; D is undetermined. V was shortened by 2 bases and J by 6 bases, with 19 bases between the two germline ends. Germline V gene lookup returns CDR1 MNHNS and CDR2 SASEGT. CDR3 length equals 17 residues. CDR3 protein: CASSESETGRWDEKLFF. Written as DNA, the CDR3 is TGTGCCAGCAGTGAATCCGAGACGGGCCGGTGGGATGAAAAACTGTTTTTT.

V usage is TRBV18 and J usage is TRBJ2-2; D tentatively fits TRBD1 or TRBD2 (7 bases each). The CDR3 runs to 16 residues. Trimming removed 0 bases at V and 3 bases at J, with 11 bases between. Looked up from germline, CDR1 is KGHSH and CDR2 is LQKENI. CDR3 in DNA: TGTGCCAGCTCACCACCGACAGGGAGGGACACCGGGGAGCTGTTTTTT. This gives the protein CASSPPTGRDTGELFF.

The chain is built from TRBV5-1 and TRBJ2-1, with 9 positions matching TRBD1. Germline CDR1 and CDR2: SGHRS and YFSETQ. The V and J ends lost 4 bases and 4 bases, in that order; junction bases with no gene match: 12. The CDR3 totals 17 residues. This CDR3 reads CASSRTGGAVLYNEQFF. The CDR3 DNA reads as TGCGCCAGCAGCCGCACAGGGGGCGCGGTACTATACAATGAGCAGTTCTTC.

The chain recombines TRBV28 with TRBJ1-2, with D hard to call. Trimming cost V 3 bases and J 5 bases, with 10 bases left between them. The CDR3 extends over 13 amino acids. CDR1 MDHEN and CDR2 SYDVKM come from the germline V gene. CDR3 loop: CASSFTEYYGYTF. The CDR3 DNA reads as TGTGCCAGCAGTTTTACAGAATATTATGGCTACACCTTC.

This chain connects TRBV6-5 to TRBJ1-5; TRBD1 is a possible D gene (6 bases). V was trimmed by 7 bases and J by 2 bases, leaving 15 bases between them. CDR1 is MNHEY and CDR2 is SVGAGI in the germline V gene. The CDR3 sequence is 15 residues long. Written as DNA, the CDR3 is TGTGCCAGCACCCACGGGGCAGGGGGCAATCAGCCCCAGCATTTT. It translates to CASTHGAGGNQPQHF.

The rearrangement links TRBV27 to TRBJ2-7; tentative D call: TRBD1 (5 bases). Germline CDR1 and CDR2: MNHEY and SMNVEV (reference sequence). This CDR3 region has 14 residues. V lost 2 bases, J lost 6 bases, and 14 bases lay in between. The CDR3 loop is CASSLNGGAGEQYF. In DNA form, the CDR3 reads TGTGCCAGCAGTTTAAATGGTGGGGCTGGCGAGCAGTACTTC.

A few counts support this clone. The gene calls are TRBV4-1 and TRBJ1-6, with D tentatively TRBD1 (6 bases). The CDR3 covers 16 residues. The V end lost 4 bases, the J end lost 8 bases, and 18 bases lay between the germline ends. The V gene's germline CDR1 is MGHRA and CDR2 YSYEKL. Here the CDR3 reads CASSPRFQGLDSPLHF. The CDR3 DNA is TGCGCCAGCAGCCCTCGATTCCAGGGGTTGGATTCACCCCTCCACTTT.

J is TRBJ1-3 and V is TRBV7-9, with D possibly TRBD1 on 6 matching bases. There are 13 residues in the CDR3. Germline V gene sequence: CDR1 SEHNR, CDR2 FQNEAQ (reference sequence). Trimming pared 6 bases from V and 2 bases from J, leaving 8 bases between. CDR3 residues: CASRAGAGNTIYF. Here the CDR3 DNA reads TGTGCCAGCAGGGCAGGGGCTGGAAACACCATATATTTT.

This chain uses TRBV11-2 with TRBJ2-3, with D hard to call. Germline V gene sequence: CDR1 SGHAT, CDR2 FQNNGV. This CDR3 has 15 residues. V lost 1 base and J lost 0, with 8 bases in between. The CDR3 region has the DNA TGTGCCAGCAGCTTAGGTGACTTAAGCACAGATACGCAGTATTTT. Its translation is CASSLGDLSTDTQYF. Drawing the rest from reference TRBV11-2 and TRBJ2-3, the complete variable domain is EAGVAQSPRYKIIEKRQSVAFWCNPISGHATLYWYQQILGQGPKLLIQFQNNGVVDDSQLPKDRFSAERLKGVDSTLKIQPAKLEDSAVYLCASSLGDLSTDTQYFGPGTRLTVL.